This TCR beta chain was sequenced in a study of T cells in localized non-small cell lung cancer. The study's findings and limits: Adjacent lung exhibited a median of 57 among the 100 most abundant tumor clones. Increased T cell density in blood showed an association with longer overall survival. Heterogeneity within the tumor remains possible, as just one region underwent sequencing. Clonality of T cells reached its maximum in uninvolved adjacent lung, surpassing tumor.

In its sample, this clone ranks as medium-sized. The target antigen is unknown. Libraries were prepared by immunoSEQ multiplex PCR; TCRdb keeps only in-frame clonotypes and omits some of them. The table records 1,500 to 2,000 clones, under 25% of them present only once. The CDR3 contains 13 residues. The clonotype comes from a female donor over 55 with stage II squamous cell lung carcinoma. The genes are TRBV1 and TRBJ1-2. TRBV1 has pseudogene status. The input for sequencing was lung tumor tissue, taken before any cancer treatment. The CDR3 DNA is TGCGCCAGCAGCCACGGAGGGTTTCGCGGCTACACCTTC. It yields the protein CASSHGGFRGYTF.